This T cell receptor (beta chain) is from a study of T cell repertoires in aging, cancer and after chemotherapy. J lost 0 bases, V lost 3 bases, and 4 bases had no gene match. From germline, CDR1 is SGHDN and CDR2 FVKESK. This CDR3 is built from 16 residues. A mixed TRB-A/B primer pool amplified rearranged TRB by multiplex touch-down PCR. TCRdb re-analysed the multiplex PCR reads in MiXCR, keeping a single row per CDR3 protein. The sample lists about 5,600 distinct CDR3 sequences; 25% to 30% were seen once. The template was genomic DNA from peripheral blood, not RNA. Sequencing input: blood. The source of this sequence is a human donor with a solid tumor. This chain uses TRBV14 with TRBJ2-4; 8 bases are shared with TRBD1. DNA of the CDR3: TGTGCCAGCAGCCAGGGACAGGCGTTAGCCAAAAACATTCAGTACTTC. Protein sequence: CASSQGQALAKNIQYF.